These 27 T cell receptor beta chains originate from one sample sequenced in a study of shared clonotypes between healthy human individuals. Naive CD8 cells lacked CD45RO, underwent positive selection for CCR7 and left out terminally differentiated effector memory CD45RA+ cells. Clones were read by immunoSEQ multiplex PCR, and TCRdb kept only the in-frame ones, dropping some. The table has around 2,000,000 clones, roughly 94% seen once. Sequencing was done on a sample of naive CD8+ T cells sorted from blood. The receptors here all came from a man between 18 and 29 years old in good health.

The chain has TRBV29-1 and TRBJ2-1, with D unclear. V shed 3 bases and J shed 3 bases, with 12 bases lying between them. CDR1 SQVTM and CDR2 ANQGSEA come from the germline V gene. The CDR3 has 14 residues. CDR3 DNA: TGCAGCGTTGATGGCCAGGTAAACTACAATGAGCAGTTCTTC. This translates into CSVDGQVNYNEQFF.

Concerning this clone itself: A far bigger clonotype differs at one base, so this is likely a read error. The chain couples TRBV13 to TRBJ2-1, with D possibly being TRBD2 (5 bases). Germline CDR1 reads PRHDT; CDR2 reads FYEKMQ (reference sequence). The germline V and J ends were trimmed by 0 bases and 7 bases, with 10 bases remaining between them. The CDR3 extends over 14 amino acids. The CDR3 nucleotides are TGTGCCAGCAGCTTAGGTATGGACTTAAATGAGCAGTTCTTC. It is translated as CASSLGMDLNEQFF.

This clone was seen a single time. V usage is TRBV27 and J usage is TRBJ1-1; TRBD1 is a possible D gene (6 bases). Trimming took 2 bases from V and 1 from J, leaving 11 bases between them. CDR3 length: 15 amino acids. Germline CDR1 reads MNHEY; CDR2 reads SMNVEV (reference sequence). The CDR3 loop is CASSLGGTANTEAFF. Written as DNA, the CDR3 is TGTGCCAGCAGTTTAGGGGGCACGGCGAACACTGAAGCTTTCTTT.

J is TRBJ2-7 and V is TRBV2; 10 nucleotides line up with TRBD1. Germline V gives CDR1 SNHLY, CDR2 FYNNEI. This CDR3 contains 14 residues. V trimming: 4 bases; J trimming: 4 bases; junction bases outside the gene matches: 4. CDR3 bases: TGTGCCAGCAGTGCCTGGACAGGGGGTTACGAGCAGTACTTC. This translates into CASSAWTGGYEQYF.

Turning to this clone: This CDR3 is also generated by other DNA sequences in the sample. The chain is built from TRBV27 and TRBJ2-7, with D perhaps assigned TRBD1 or TRBD2 (5 bases each). The V gene lost 0 bases and the J gene lost 4 bases, with 16 bases spanning the gap. The CDR3 covers 16 residues. CDR1 MNHEY and CDR2 SMNVEV come from the germline V gene (reference sequence). The CDR3 sequence is CASSLSSGAGVYEQYF. In DNA, the CDR3 is TGTGCCAGCAGTTTATCATCCGGGGCTGGGGTTTACGAGCAGTACTTC.

This chain joins TRBV4-1 and TRBJ2-7; 9 positions agree with TRBD1. This CDR3 comprises 17 residues. Germline values: CDR1 MGHRA, CDR2 YSYEKL. V trimming: 0 bases; J trimming: 0 bases; junction bases outside the gene matches: 6. The CDR3 is CASSQEIGQGTSYEQYF. The DNA of the CDR3 is TGCGCCAGCAGCCAAGAGATCGGACAGGGGACCTCCTACGAGCAGTACTTC.

With regard to this clone: The same CDR3 can be traced to other DNA sequences in this sample. This rearrangement joins TRBV7-2 to TRBJ2-7; D is uncertain. Trimming removed 5 bases at V and 0 bases at J, with 8 bases between. The CDR3 length is 13 residues. Germline CDR1 is SGHTA and CDR2 is FQGNSA. The CDR3 nucleotides are TGTGCCAGCAGCCTATCGGACTCCTACGAGCAGTACTTC. This sequence encodes CASSLSDSYEQYF.

V usage is TRBV11-1 and J usage is TRBJ1-4, with D perhaps matching TRBD1 (5 bases). The CDR3 covers 13 residues. Germline V gene sequence: CDR1 SGHAT, CDR2 FQDESV (reference sequence). The ends were cut back, 2 bases at V and 8 bases at J, with 9 bases in the middle. CDR3: CASSLQGGEKLFF. In DNA, the CDR3 is TGTGCCAGCAGCTTACAGGGAGGAGAAAAACTGTTTTTT. The whole variable domain, filled in from reference TRBV11-1 and TRBJ1-4, reads EAEVAQSPRYKITEKSQAVAFWCDPISGHATLYWYRQILGQGPELLVQFQDESVVDDSQLPKDRFSAERLKGVDSTLKIQPAELGDSAMYLCASSLQGGEKLFFGSGTQLSVL.

The chain carries TRBV7-2 and TRBJ2-1; D could derive from TRBD1 or TRBD2 (5 bases each). CDR1 and CDR2 from the germline V gene are SGHTA and FQGNSA. The CDR3 covers 15 residues. Trimming took off 4 bases at V and 4 bases at J, with 14 bases between the two ends. CDR3 nucleotides: TGTGCCAGCAGCTACCCCGGGACCCCTTACAATGAGCAGTTCTTC. This encodes CASSYPGTPYNEQFF.

The rearrangement links TRBV27 to TRBJ2-7; possible D gene TRBD1, 6 bases. V was trimmed by 5 bases and J by 6 bases, leaving 11 bases between them. Per the germline V gene, CDR1 is MNHEY and CDR2 is SMNVEV (reference sequence). This CDR3 contains 12 residues. This CDR3 reads CASSILGGEQYF. CDR3 DNA sequence: TGTGCCAGCAGTATACTAGGGGGCGAGCAGTACTTC.

This chain uses TRBV4-1 with TRBJ1-5, with D possibly matching TRBD1 (5 bases). V dropped 3 bases and J dropped 0 bases, with 9 bases sitting between them. CDR3 length equals 15 residues. The germline V gene has CDR1 MGHRA and CDR2 YSYEKL. For the CDR3, the DNA is TGCGCCAGCAGCCAGACAGAGTATAGCAATCAGCCCCAGCATTTT. Its translation: CASSQTEYSNQPQHF.

The chain carries TRBV6-5 and TRBJ2-3, with 13 nucleotides matching TRBD2. J lost 3 bases, V lost 7 bases, and 4 bases had no gene match. Germline CDR1 MNHEY, CDR2 SVGAGI. The CDR3 length is 15 residues. This CDR3 is CASTQTSGGTDTQYF. For the CDR3, the DNA is TGTGCCAGCACCCAGACTAGCGGGGGGACAGATACGCAGTATTTT.

The chain links TRBV14 to TRBJ2-5; 7 nucleotides align to TRBD1. CDR3 length: 18 residues. Germline V gene lookup returns CDR1 SGHDN and CDR2 FVKESK. The V gene end was trimmed by 4 bases and the J gene end by 1 base; junction bases not matched to a gene: 15. CDR3 amino acids: CASSPSKGQLFLQETQYF. CDR3 nucleotide sequence: TGTGCCAGCAGCCCCTCAAAGGGACAGCTTTTCCTCCAAGAGACCCAGTACTTC.

The J gene is TRBJ2-2, the V gene TRBV7-3; the D is unclear. Germline assignment: CDR1 SGHTA and CDR2 FQGTGA. The CDR3 runs 14 residues. V dropped 5 bases and J dropped 0 bases, with 7 bases sitting between them. CDR3 in amino acids: CASSPWSNTGELFF. CDR3 DNA: TGTGCCAGCAGCCCATGGTCGAACACCGGGGAGCTGTTTTTT.

This clone came up a few times. This chain uses TRBV30 with TRBJ2-7; 10 bases align to TRBD2. The CDR3 covers 15 residues. Germline lookup yields CDR1 GTSNPN and CDR2 SVGIG (reference sequence). V trimming: 0 bases; J trimming: 3 bases; junction bases outside the gene matches: 5. The CDR3 nucleotides read TGTGCCTGGAGTGTCCCGGGACTAGCGCTCTACGAGCAGTACTTC. This translates into CAWSVPGLALYEQYF.

The chain is built from TRBV5-8 and TRBJ1-1; no clear D. CDR3 length equals 13 residues. Germline values: CDR1 SGHTS, CDR2 YDEGEE. Trimming shortened V by 2 bases and J by 5 bases, and 10 bases separated the two germline ends. CDR3 residues: CASSFGGRTEAFF. The CDR3 DNA follows: TGTGCCAGCAGCTTTGGCGGGAGGACTGAAGCTTTCTTT.

The chain combines TRBV27 with TRBJ2-2; possibly TRBD2 for D (6 bases). Germline loops: CDR1 MNHEY, CDR2 SMNVEV (reference sequence). The CDR3 sequence is 13 residues long. The V and J ends lost 8 bases and 6 bases respectively, with 13 bases between them. As DNA, the CDR3 is TGTGCCAGCGCCACTAGCTTCCCCGGGGAGCTGTTTTTT. Translating gives CASATSFPGELFF.

This clone was counted a single time. J is TRBJ2-1 and V is TRBV29-1; 13 bases agree with TRBD2. Germline V gene data show CDR1 as SQVTM and CDR2 as ANQGSEA. The J segment lost 5 bases and the V segment lost 5 bases, leaving 6 bases of the junction unmatched. The CDR3 length is 15 residues. In DNA, the CDR3 is TGCAGCGTTCCTCGGACTAGCGGGAGCCACAATGAGCAGTTCTTC. It codes for CSVPRTSGSHNEQFF.

This chain links TRBV10-3 with TRBJ2-7; 7 bases align to TRBD1. This CDR3 has 15 amino acids. The germline V gene has CDR1 ENHRY and CDR2 SYGVKD. J was trimmed by 7 bases and V by 3 bases; bases with no gene match: 12. CDR3: CAISDAGQGVYEQYF. Written as DNA, the CDR3 is TGTGCCATCAGTGACGCTGGGCAGGGGGTCTATGAGCAGTACTTC.

The chain recombines TRBV10-1 with TRBJ1-3, with D unresolved. The ends were cut back, 8 bases at V and 8 bases at J, with 16 bases in the middle. Per the germline V gene, CDR1 is WNHNN and CDR2 is SYGVQD (reference sequence). This CDR3 region has 13 residues. The CDR3 sequence is CASSSFEEDTIYF. In nucleotides, the CDR3 is TGCGCCAGCTCGAGCTTTGAGGAGGACACCATATATTTT.

This chain links TRBV2 with TRBJ2-1; 14 bases agree with TRBD2. This CDR3 has 15 residues. With 4 bases clipped from V and 9 bases from J, the junction kept 5 bases outside the gene matches. Germline CDR1 is SNHLY and CDR2 is FYNNEI. The CDR3 here is CASSVRLAGGLEQFF. The CDR3, as DNA: TGTGCCAGCAGTGTTAGACTAGCGGGAGGGCTTGAGCAGTTCTTC.

The chain combines TRBV6-5 with TRBJ1-1, with D maybe TRBD1 (5 bases). Germline CDR1 MNHEY, CDR2 SVGAGI. Between the trimmed V and J ends, which lost 0 bases and 3 bases, there was a span of 11 bases. The CDR3 consists of 15 residues. The CDR3 here is CASSYSSGRHTEAFF. Here the CDR3 DNA reads TGTGCCAGCAGTTACTCATCAGGGCGCCACACTGAAGCTTTCTTT.

The V and J genes are TRBV5-6 and TRBJ2-1; 7 bases are shared with TRBD2. J lost 5 bases, V lost 3 bases, and 8 bases had no gene match. Germline values: CDR1 SGHDT, CDR2 YYEEEE. There are 15 residues in the CDR3. The CDR3 coding sequence is TGTGCCAGCAGCTCGATAGCGGGCCTAGACAATGAGCAGTTCTTC. It encodes CASSSIAGLDNEQFF.

V and J are TRBV7-8 and TRBJ2-7; tentatively, D is TRBD1 (5 bases). The germline gives CDR1 SGHVS, CDR2 FQNEAQ. This CDR3 has 14 residues. Between the trimmed V and J ends, which lost 5 bases and 2 bases, there was a span of 13 bases. The chain's CDR3 is CASSLGASTYEQYF. CDR3 bases: TGTGCCAGCAGCCTTGGGGCCTCAACCTACGAGCAGTACTTC.

The rearrangement uses TRBV6-5 and TRBJ2-5, with 14 bases identical to TRBD2. The CDR3 loop spans 15 amino acids. The trim removed 0 bases at V and 7 bases at J, leaving 1 base unmatched. In germline, CDR1 is MNHEY, CDR2 SVGAGI. CDR3 region: CASSYSTSGGGTQYF. In DNA, the CDR3 is TGTGCCAGCAGTTACTCGACTAGCGGGGGGGGGACCCAGTACTTC.

This chain joins TRBV5-8 and TRBJ1-6; a possible D gene is TRBD1 (6 bases). The CDR3 sequence is 15 residues long. V was shortened by 7 bases and J by 8 bases, with 19 bases between the two germline ends. The germline gives CDR1 SGHTS, CDR2 YDEGEE. The CDR3 region has the DNA TGTGCCAGCTCCTGGGGGGGCCGGGGAGATTCACCCCTCCACTTT. It yields the protein CASSWGGRGDSPLHF. The full variable domain, its missing parts supplied by reference TRBV5-8 and TRBJ1-6, is EAGVTQSPTHLIKTRGQQATLRCSPISGHTSVYWYQQALGLGLQFLLWYDEGEERNRGNFPPRFSGRQFPNYSSELNVNALELEDSALYLCASSWGGRGDSPLHFGNGTRLTVT.

The gene calls are TRBV4-1 and TRBJ1-6; D remains ambiguous. Trimming pared 1 base from V and 4 bases from J, leaving 11 bases between. The V gene's germline CDR1 is MGHRA and CDR2 YSYEKL. There are 16 residues in the CDR3. CDR3: CASSQALGPYNSPLHF. In nucleotides, the CDR3 is TGCGCCAGCAGCCAAGCTCTGGGCCCTTATAATTCACCCCTCCACTTT.